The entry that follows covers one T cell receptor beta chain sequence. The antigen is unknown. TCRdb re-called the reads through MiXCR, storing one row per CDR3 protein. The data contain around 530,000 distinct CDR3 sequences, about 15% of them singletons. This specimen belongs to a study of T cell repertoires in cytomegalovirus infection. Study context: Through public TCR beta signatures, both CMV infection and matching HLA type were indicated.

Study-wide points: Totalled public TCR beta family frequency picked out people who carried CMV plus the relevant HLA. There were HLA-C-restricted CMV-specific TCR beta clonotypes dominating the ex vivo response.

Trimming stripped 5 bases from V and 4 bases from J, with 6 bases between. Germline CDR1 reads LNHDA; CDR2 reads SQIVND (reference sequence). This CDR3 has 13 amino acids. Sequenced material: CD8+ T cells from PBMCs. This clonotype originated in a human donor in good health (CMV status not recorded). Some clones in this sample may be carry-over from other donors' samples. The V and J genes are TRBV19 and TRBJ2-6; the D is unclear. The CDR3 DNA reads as TGTGCCAGTAGTGCTTACGGGGCCAACGTCCTGACTTTC. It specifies CASSAYGANVLTF. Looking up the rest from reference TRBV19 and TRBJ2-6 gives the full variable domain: DGGITQSPKYLFRKEGQNVTLSCEQNLNHDAMYWYRQDPGQGLRLIYYSQIVNDFQKGDIAEGYSVSREKKESFPLTVTSAQKNPTAFYLCASSAYGANVLTFGAGSRLTVL.